This T cell receptor (beta chain) was recovered during a study of T cell responses to AZD1222 COVID-19 vaccine. Study observations and caveats: Nearly half of spike-specific TCRs reportedly target unmutated variant regions.

Assay used: immunoSEQ multiplex PCR; TCRdb lists only in-frame clones, some missing. Of over 85,000 clones listed, around 83% were seen once; the top ten hold approximately 5.1%. A single count supports this clone. The antigen is not known. One end of the junction does not line up with germline, which may come from a read error. The CDR3 spans 13 residues. Per the germline V gene, CDR1 is SGHAT and CDR2 is FQDESV (reference sequence). Sequencing used peripheral blood, obtained on day 0 of AZD1222 vaccination. The chain carries TRBV11-1 and TRBJ2-2; either TRBD1 or TRBD2 may fit D (5 bases each). The TCR comes from an adult in good health. For the CDR3, the DNA is TGTGCCAGCAGCTTCCTGGGGACCGAGGAGCTGTTTTTT. Encoded protein: CASSFLGTEELFF.